This entry lists 16 T cell receptor beta chains sequenced from one sample in a study of cytomegalovirus exposure and HLA in healthy donors. Data came from immunoSEQ multiplex PCR; TCRdb stores just in-frame clones and leaves some out. The sample records 180,000 or so clones, approximately 86% being singletons. The sample comprised PBMCs. The source is a man aged 30 to 45 in good health and CMV-seropositive.

The chain couples TRBV11-1 to TRBJ2-7; D might be TRBD2 (5 bases). Germline CDR1 reads SGHAT; CDR2 reads FQDESV (reference sequence). This CDR3 is 14 amino acids long. V dropped 2 bases and J dropped 4 bases, with 12 bases sitting between them. The CDR3 loop is CASSLSGTPYEQYF. CDR3 sequence (DNA): TGTGCCAGCAGCTTAAGCGGCACCCCGTACGAGCAGTACTTC. Full variable domain (rest looked up from reference TRBV11-1 and TRBJ2-7): EAEVAQSPRYKITEKSQAVAFWCDPISGHATLYWYRQILGQGPELLVQFQDESVVDDSQLPKDRFSAERLKGVDSTLKIQPAELGDSAMYLCASSLSGTPYEQYFGPGTRLTVT.

The rearrangement joins TRBV7-9 to TRBJ2-2; D tentatively reads TRBD1 or TRBD2 (6 bases each). The CDR3 sequence is 14 residues long. Germline V gives CDR1 SEHNR, CDR2 FQNEAQ (reference sequence). V lost 5 bases and J lost 6, with 13 bases in between. CDR3 loop: CASSPLRGPGELFF. CDR3 DNA: TGTGCCAGCAGCCCCCTCCGGGGGCCCGGGGAGCTGTTTTTT.

The rearrangement links TRBV5-6 to TRBJ2-2; D is undetermined. The CDR3 has 14 amino acids. Trimming took 0 bases from V and 5 from J, leaving 8 bases between them. Germline CDR1 and CDR2: SGHDT and YYEEEE. Here the CDR3 reads CASSLALVTGELFF. CDR3 nucleotides: TGTGCCAGCAGCTTGGCGCTAGTAACCGGGGAGCTGTTTTTT.

The chain has TRBV7-3 and TRBJ2-5; D is possibly TRBD1 (6 bases). The CDR3 is made up of 16 amino acids. From germline, CDR1 is SGHTA and CDR2 FQGTGA. Trimming left V 5 bases short and J 3 bases short, with 19 bases between. The CDR3 reads CASSPRRGGGEETQYF. The CDR3 DNA reads TGTGCCAGCAGCCCCCGTCGAGGGGGTGGGGAAGAGACCCAGTACTTC.

Only a few counts were recorded for this clone. V gene TRBV6-5 combines with J gene TRBJ1-2; D is uncertain. Germline CDR1 is MNHEY and CDR2 is SVGAGI. Trimming pared 6 bases from V and 4 bases from J, leaving 15 bases between. CDR3 size: 14 residues. CDR3 protein: CASSPDRAGYGYTF. CDR3 coding DNA: TGTGCCAGCAGCCCTGACCGTGCCGGCTATGGCTACACCTTC.

The chain employs TRBV5-5 and TRBJ1-4; the D is unclear. Trimming pared 1 base from V and 0 bases from J, leaving 10 bases between. Germline-derived CDR1 and CDR2 are SGHKS and YYEKEE (reference sequence). This CDR3 is 16 amino acids long. CDR3 region: CASSLWGVATNEKLFF. CDR3 in DNA: TGTGCCAGCAGCTTGTGGGGAGTAGCAACTAATGAAAAACTGTTTTTT.

The chain couples TRBV29-1 to TRBJ2-1; TRBD2 agrees at 7 bases. From germline, CDR1 is SQVTM and CDR2 ANQGSEA. This CDR3 is 12 amino acids long. V gave up 1 base and J gave up 6 bases; unmatched junction bases: 0. CDR3 nucleotide sequence: TGCAGCGTTGAAGCGGGAGGCAATGAGCAGTTCTTC. It yields the protein CSVEAGGNEQFF.

V is TRBV30 and J is TRBJ1-4; no definite D call. Looked up from germline, CDR1 is GTSNPN and CDR2 is SVGIG (reference sequence). Trimming left V 7 bases short and J 8 bases short, with 14 bases between. CDR3 length equals 12 residues. CDR3 sequence (DNA): TGTGCCTCCGGCCGGTTGGGCGAAAAACTGTTTTTT. Translation gives CASGRLGEKLFF.

The chain links TRBV18 to TRBJ1-6; no clear D. The length of the CDR3 is 15 residues. Germline V gene data show CDR1 as KGHSH and CDR2 as LQKENI. The germline V and J ends were trimmed by 6 bases and 8 bases, with 17 bases remaining between them. Written as DNA, the CDR3 is TGTGCCAGCTCTCCAGAGAGGGATACAGATTCACCCCTCCACTTT. It is translated as CASSPERDTDSPLHF.

The chain combines TRBV7-6 with TRBJ2-5, with TRBD2 identical over 9 bases. The CDR3 extends over 16 amino acids. V shed 0 bases, J shed 2 bases, and the junction held 4 bases outside the gene matches. Germline lookup yields CDR1 SGHVS and CDR2 FNYEAQ. The DNA for the CDR3 is TGTGCCAGCAGCTTAGCTCTAGCGGGGATTCAAGAGACCCAGTACTTC. Protein: CASSLALAGIQETQYF.

This chain links TRBV7-8 with TRBJ2-3; 7 bases line up with TRBD1. There are 15 residues in the CDR3. Germline V gene sequence: CDR1 SGHVS, CDR2 FQNEAQ. Germline trimming cut 2 bases from V and 2 bases from J; bases unmatched to any gene: 4. DNA of the CDR3: TGTGCCAGCAGCTTATACAGGGGACCCACAGATACGCAGTATTTT. Residues: CASSLYRGPTDTQYF.

CDR3 amino acids: CASGPGRGLNTIYF. As DNA, the CDR3 is TGTGCCAGCGGACCGGGACGGGGGCTAAACACCATATATTTT. This chain joins TRBV13 and TRBJ1-3; D may be TRBD1 (6 bases). CDR1 is PRHDT and CDR2 is FYEKMQ in the germline V gene (reference sequence). The CDR3 extends over 14 amino acids. Trimming took 8 bases from V and 6 from J, leaving 17 bases between them.

The chain links TRBV11-2 to TRBJ2-3; perhaps TRBD2 as D (6 bases). Germline CDR1 is SGHAT and CDR2 is FQNNGV. The germline V and J ends were trimmed by 5 bases and 0 bases, with 9 bases remaining between them. This CDR3 contains 14 residues. The CDR3: CASSRRGSTDTQYF. Written as DNA, the CDR3 is TGTGCCAGCAGCCGACGGGGGAGCACAGATACGCAGTATTTT. The full variable domain, completed using reference TRBV11-2 and TRBJ2-3, is EAGVAQSPRYKIIEKRQSVAFWCNPISGHATLYWYQQILGQGPKLLIQFQNNGVVDDSQLPKDRFSAERLKGVDSTLKIQPAKLEDSAVYLCASSRRGSTDTQYFGPGTRLTVL.

This clone appeared a few times. This sequence joins TRBV7-8 and TRBJ2-7; D possibly corresponds to TRBD2 (6 bases). The CDR3 runs to 15 residues. V was shortened by 5 bases and J by 7 bases, with 21 bases between the two germline ends. Germline V gives CDR1 SGHVS, CDR2 FQNEAQ. The CDR3 reads CASSDLGGRRAEQYF. The CDR3 DNA is TGTGCCAGCAGCGACCTGGGGGGACGGAGGGCTGAGCAGTACTTC.

In the case of this clone: At one of its ends the junction is not consistent with the germline gene, which may arise from a read error. The V and J genes are TRBV7-8 and TRBJ2-3; 12 bases agree with TRBD2. The CDR3 is 15 residues long. Germline lookup yields CDR1 SGHVS and CDR2 FQNEAQ. Written as DNA, the CDR3 is TGTGCCAGCAGTTTAGGGACTAGCGGGTCAGATACGCAGTATTTT. It translates to CASSLGTSGSDTQYF.

The V and J genes are TRBV7-6 and TRBJ2-7; 10 bases match TRBD2. The CDR3 loop spans 20 amino acids. V was pared by 1 base and J by 5 bases, with 20 bases of the junction left unmatched. Germline V gene sequence: CDR1 SGHVS, CDR2 FNYEAQ. Written as DNA, the CDR3 is TGTGCCAGCAGCTTAGACTCTGGTCGGTTCAGCGGGGGGGCGGTCGACGAGCAGTACTTC. It specifies CASSLDSGRFSGGAVDEQYF.